What follows are 28 T cell receptor beta chains derived from one specimen sequenced in a study of T cell repertoires in cytomegalovirus infection. TCRdb re-called the reads with MiXCR, one entry per CDR3 protein. Among fewer than 300,000 distinct CDR3 sequences, over 20% were seen once, and the ten largest hold approximately 15%. Sequenced: PBMCs. The source of these receptors is a human donor in good health (CMV status not recorded). Some clones in this sample may be carry-over from other donors' samples.

The sample holds many counts of this clonotype. This chain links TRBV7-3 with TRBJ2-1; D ambiguous. The V end lost 2 bases, the J end lost 1 base, and 9 bases lay between the germline ends. The CDR3 has 15 residues. Germline values: CDR1 SGHTA, CDR2 FQGTGA. The CDR3 loop is CASSLSTVSYNEQFF. CDR3 bases: TGTGCCAGCAGCTTATCGACGGTTTCCTACAATGAGCAGTTCTTC.

This chain joins TRBV20-1 and TRBJ2-3, with 7 bases lining up with TRBD1. Germline CDR1 is DFQATT and CDR2 is SNEGSKA (reference sequence). The CDR3 extends over 13 amino acids. V gave up 3 bases and J gave up 11 bases; unmatched junction bases: 11. CDR3 sequence: CSASETGAQGQYF. The CDR3 region has the DNA TGCAGTGCTAGCGAAACAGGGGCCCAAGGGCAGTATTTT.

CDR3 region: CASSFGQTEAFF. The CDR3 DNA sequence: TGTGCCAGCAGCTTCGGGCAGACAGAAGCTTTCTTT. The V call is TRBV7-9, the J call TRBJ1-1; D gene unclear. This CDR3 contains 12 residues. Trimming stripped 3 bases from V and 8 bases from J, with 10 bases between. The germline V gene has CDR1 SEHNR and CDR2 FQNEAQ (reference sequence).

V gene TRBV28 combines with J gene TRBJ1-1; D might be TRBD1 (6 bases). Germline CDR1 MDHEN, CDR2 SYDVKM. The CDR3 length is 15 residues. V lost 0 bases, J lost 1 base, and 9 bases lay in between. The CDR3 DNA reads as TGTGCCAGCAGTTTATGGGGGGGGGCGAACACTGAAGCTTTCTTT. Protein sequence: CASSLWGGANTEAFF.

The chain employs TRBV29-1 and TRBJ1-4, with D possibly matching TRBD1 (6 bases). Germline V gives CDR1 SQVTM, CDR2 ANQGSEA. The V end was cut by 4 bases, the J end by 3 bases, with 15 bases between. CDR3 length: 15 amino acids. DNA of the CDR3: TGCAGCGTTGGATCCCCGACAGGCGCTAATGAAAAACTGTTTTTT. This codes for CSVGSPTGANEKLFF.

The chain has TRBV12-3 or TRBV12-4 and TRBJ2-5; 9 nucleotides match TRBD1. The J segment lost 7 bases and the V segment lost 5 bases, leaving 8 bases of the junction unmatched. This CDR3 region has 14 residues. CDR3 in DNA: TGTGCCAGCAGTCCGACAGGGGGGGCAAGGACCCAGTACTTC. Protein sequence: CASSPTGGARTQYF.

CDR3 nucleotide sequence: TGTGCCAGCAGCTTAGGTCGGGGGGCTATGTCACTGGAGTACTTC. Protein sequence: CASSLGRGAMSLEYF. The chain has TRBV7-2 and TRBJ2-7; D perhaps matches TRBD2 (7 bases). Germline-derived CDR1 and CDR2 are SGHTA and FQGNSA. This CDR3 region has 15 residues. The V and J ends lost 1 base and 11 bases respectively, with 21 bases between them.

This clonotype was counted at least ten times. The chain carries TRBV7-6 and TRBJ1-2; TRBD1 matches at 7 bases. This CDR3 contains 13 residues. Germline CDR1 is SGHVS and CDR2 is FNYEAQ. V dropped 5 bases and J dropped 6; count of bases not matched to a gene: 6. CDR3 amino acids: CASSPLGQDGYTF. For the CDR3, the DNA is TGTGCCAGCAGCCCCCTCGGACAGGATGGCTACACCTTC.

V usage is TRBV7-6 and J usage is TRBJ1-3, with unresolved D. This CDR3 is built from 13 residues. The V and J ends lost 8 bases and 0 bases respectively, with 8 bases between them. CDR1 and CDR2 from the germline V gene are SGHVS and FNYEAQ. CDR3 DNA sequence: TGTGCCAGCCTCGCGGACTCTGGAAACACCATATATTTT. Amino acid sequence: CASLADSGNTIYF.

The chain links TRBV29-1 to TRBJ2-7, with D possibly being TRBD1 (6 bases). CDR1 SQVTM and CDR2 ANQGSEA come from the germline V gene. Trimming removed 7 bases at V and 5 bases at J, with 15 bases between. The CDR3 runs 12 residues. The CDR3 bases are TGCAGCGGCCAGACAGGCGGCCACGAGCAGTACTTC. This sequence encodes CSGQTGGHEQYF.

In this sample, this clonotype turned up a few times. V and J are TRBV5-4 and TRBJ2-7; unclear D gene. V was cut by 4 bases and J by 5 bases, with 16 bases left in between. Germline CDR1 reads SGHNT; CDR2 reads YYREEE (reference sequence). The CDR3 loop spans 14 amino acids. CDR3 loop: CASSPMQQSNEQYF. Written as DNA, the CDR3 is TGTGCCAGCAGCCCGATGCAGCAGAGCAACGAGCAGTACTTC.

This clonotype was counted between two and nine times. The chain carries TRBV11-2 and TRBJ2-5; 7 positions agree with TRBD1. The V gene's germline CDR1 is SGHAT and CDR2 FQNNGV. The trim removed 7 bases at V and 5 bases at J, leaving 10 bases unmatched. CDR3 length equals 14 residues. This chain's CDR3 is CASIRTGPPETQYF. The DNA of the CDR3 is TGTGCCAGCATTCGGACAGGTCCCCCCGAGACCCAGTACTTC.

The J gene is TRBJ2-1, the V gene TRBV7-2, with a weak D call TRBD2 (6 bases). The length of the CDR3 is 13 residues. V was pared by 5 bases and J by 8 bases, with 13 bases between. Looked up from germline, CDR1 is SGHTA and CDR2 is FQGNSA. CDR3 DNA sequence: TGTGCCAGCAGCCCGAAGACGGGAGATGAGCAGTTCTTC. The encoded protein is CASSPKTGDEQFF.

In DNA, the CDR3 is TGTGCCAGCAGTAGACAGGGGCCTACTGAAAAACTGTTTTTT. Amino acid sequence: CASSRQGPTEKLFF. The chain joins TRBV28 to TRBJ1-4; 8 positions agree with TRBD1. Germline V lookup: CDR1 MDHEN, CDR2 SYDVKM. There are 14 residues in the CDR3. V shed 5 bases, J shed 7 bases, and the junction held 6 bases outside the gene matches. Drawing the rest from reference TRBV28 and TRBJ1-4, the complete variable domain is DVKVTQSSRYLVKRTGEKVFLECVQDMDHENMFWYRQDPGLGLRLIYFSYDVKMKEKGDIPEGYSVSREKKERFSLILESASTNQTSMYLCASSRQGPTEKLFFGSGTQLSVL.

DNA for the CDR3: TGTGCCAGCAGTTTGTACGGCGTCGAGCAGTTCTTC. It yields the protein CASSLYGVEQFF. The V and J genes are TRBV28 and TRBJ2-1; unclear D gene. CDR3 length: 12 residues. Trimming pared 3 bases from V and 10 bases from J, leaving 10 bases between. Germline-derived CDR1 and CDR2 are MDHEN and SYDVKM.

In this sample, this clonotype turned up many times. The chain recombines TRBV7-8 with TRBJ2-3; tentative D call: TRBD2 (6 bases). The V end lost 7 bases, the J end lost 2 bases, and 13 bases lay between the germline ends. The CDR3 totals 14 residues. Germline CDR1 is SGHVS and CDR2 is FQNEAQ. CDR3 region: CASILGGSTDTQYF. The CDR3 DNA sequence: TGTGCCAGCATCTTGGGGGGTTCCACAGATACGCAGTATTTT. Using reference TRBV7-8 and TRBJ2-3 for the parts outside the CDR3, the full variable domain is GAGVSQSPRYKVAKRGQDVALRCDPISGHVSLFWYQQALGQGPEFLTYFQNEAQLDKSGLPSDRFFAERPEGSVSTLKIQRTQQEDSAVYLCASILGGSTDTQYFGPGTRLTVL.

The chain links TRBV18 to TRBJ1-2, with D possibly TRBD1 on 5 matching bases. The CDR3 consists of 16 residues. V was pared by 3 bases and J by 4 bases, with 18 bases between. CDR1 KGHSH and CDR2 LQKENI come from the germline V gene. The CDR3 protein is CASSPSRDPVAYGYTF. The CDR3 DNA follows: TGTGCCAGCTCACCGAGTCGGGACCCGGTTGCCTATGGCTACACCTTC.

J is TRBJ2-1 and V is TRBV7-9; D is unclear. The V end was cut by 3 bases, the J end by 5 bases, with 8 bases between. The CDR3 runs to 13 residues. Germline V gene sequence: CDR1 SEHNR, CDR2 FQNEAQ (reference sequence). The CDR3 bases are TGTGCCAGCAGCTTCTCCGGAAACAATGAGCAGTTCTTC. Amino acids: CASSFSGNNEQFF.

This clonotype occurred a few times. The gene calls are TRBV10-3 and TRBJ1-1; 10 bases line up with TRBD1. V lost 6 bases to trimming and J lost 4 bases; unmatched junction nucleotides: 5. CDR3 length equals 14 residues. Germline CDR1 reads ENHRY; CDR2 reads SYGVKD. CDR3 protein: CAIRGTGEGTEAFF. The CDR3 nucleotides read TGTGCCATCAGGGGGACAGGGGAGGGCACTGAAGCTTTCTTT.

This chain connects TRBV6-1 to TRBJ2-3, with 9 nucleotides matching TRBD2. This CDR3 comprises 15 residues. The V segment lost 7 bases and the J segment 3 bases; nucleotides outside the gene matches: 8. CDR1 is MNHNS and CDR2 is SASEGT in the germline V gene. CDR3 sequence: CASNRGGAGTDTQYF. In DNA form, the CDR3 reads TGTGCCAGCAACCGCGGGGGGGCCGGTACAGATACGCAGTATTTT.

The CDR3 nucleotides read TGCAGTGCTAGAAACTCGACAGGGTGGGGAAACACCATATATTTT. As protein: CSARNSTGWGNTIYF. This chain links TRBV20-1 with TRBJ1-3; 7 bases fit TRBD1. J gave up 4 bases and V 2 bases, and 8 bases lay outside the gene matches. The CDR3 is made up of 15 amino acids. Germline V CDR1 and CDR2: DFQATT, SNEGSKA (reference sequence).

This clonotype showed up many times. This chain connects TRBV12-3 or TRBV12-4 to TRBJ1-5; 9 bases align to TRBD1. The CDR3 consists of 17 residues. With V trimmed by 5 bases and J by 0 bases, 8 bases remained unmatched. The CDR3 DNA reads TGTGCCAGCAGTCCCGGGACAGGGCGGGGTAGCAATCAGCCCCAGCATTTT. The encoded protein is CASSPGTGRGSNQPQHF.

In its sample, this clonotype was seen many times. This sequence joins TRBV7-9 and TRBJ1-4; D not resolved. Germline CDR1 and CDR2: SEHNR and FQNEAQ (reference sequence). The CDR3 runs 14 residues. Between the trimmed V and J ends, which lost 2 bases and 8 bases, there was a span of 12 bases. The CDR3 protein is CASSLREFGEKLFF. The CDR3 DNA reads as TGTGCCAGCAGCTTAAGGGAGTTTGGAGAAAAACTGTTTTTT. Supplemented by reference TRBV7-9 and TRBJ1-4, the full variable domain reads DTGVSQNPRHKITKRGQNVTFRCDPISEHNRLYWYRQTLGQGPEFLTYFQNEAQLEKSRLLSDRFSAERPKGSFSTLEIQRTEQGDSAMYLCASSLREFGEKLFFGSGTQLSVL.

This clonotype was recorded a few times. The chain links TRBV6-1 to TRBJ2-1; D could derive from TRBD1 or TRBD2 (5 bases each). Germline CDR1 and CDR2: MNHNS and SASEGT. The CDR3 has 14 amino acids. Trimming pared 6 bases from V and 8 bases from J, leaving 17 bases between. Here the CDR3 reads CASRRGRGQYEQFF. CDR3 DNA: TGTGCCAGCAGGAGGGGCCGGGGCCAGTATGAGCAGTTCTTC.

This chain links TRBV20-1 with TRBJ1-4; D not resolved. CDR3 length: 12 amino acids. Germline assignment: CDR1 DFQATT and CDR2 SNEGSKA (reference sequence). V shed 4 bases and J shed 8 bases, with 11 bases lying between them. CDR3 nucleotide sequence: TGCAGTGCTACGCGGGGAGAGGAAAAACTGTTTTTT. Translated: CSATRGEEKLFF.

This chain connects TRBV28 to TRBJ1-2, with 9 bases identical to TRBD1. V gave up 4 bases and J gave up 8 bases; unmatched junction bases: 8. The germline CDR1 and CDR2 sequences are MDHEN and SYDVKM. This CDR3 contains 14 residues. The CDR3 loop is CASSSPGQGRGYTF. The CDR3 DNA follows: TGTGCCAGCAGTTCGCCGGGACAGGGCCGCGGCTACACCTTC.

This clonotype was detected ten times or more. The chain couples TRBV7-8 to TRBJ1-1; TRBD1 agrees at 8 bases. CDR3 length: 14 residues. Per the germline V gene, CDR1 is SGHVS and CDR2 is FQNEAQ. Unmatched junction bases numbered 4, after V lost 2 bases and J lost 5 bases. CDR3 protein: CASSLPGGKTEAFF. The DNA of the CDR3 is TGTGCCAGCAGCTTACCAGGGGGCAAGACTGAAGCTTTCTTT.

The chain is built from TRBV18 and TRBJ2-1, with D perhaps matching TRBD1 or TRBD2 (6 bases each). Between the trimmed V and J ends, which lost 3 bases and 4 bases, there was a span of 19 bases. CDR1 and CDR2 (germline): KGHSH, LQKENI. The CDR3 has 17 amino acids. The CDR3 spells CASSPPGRGGGYNEQFF. The CDR3 coding sequence is TGTGCCAGCTCACCTCCTGGCAGGGGAGGAGGTTACAATGAGCAGTTCTTC.